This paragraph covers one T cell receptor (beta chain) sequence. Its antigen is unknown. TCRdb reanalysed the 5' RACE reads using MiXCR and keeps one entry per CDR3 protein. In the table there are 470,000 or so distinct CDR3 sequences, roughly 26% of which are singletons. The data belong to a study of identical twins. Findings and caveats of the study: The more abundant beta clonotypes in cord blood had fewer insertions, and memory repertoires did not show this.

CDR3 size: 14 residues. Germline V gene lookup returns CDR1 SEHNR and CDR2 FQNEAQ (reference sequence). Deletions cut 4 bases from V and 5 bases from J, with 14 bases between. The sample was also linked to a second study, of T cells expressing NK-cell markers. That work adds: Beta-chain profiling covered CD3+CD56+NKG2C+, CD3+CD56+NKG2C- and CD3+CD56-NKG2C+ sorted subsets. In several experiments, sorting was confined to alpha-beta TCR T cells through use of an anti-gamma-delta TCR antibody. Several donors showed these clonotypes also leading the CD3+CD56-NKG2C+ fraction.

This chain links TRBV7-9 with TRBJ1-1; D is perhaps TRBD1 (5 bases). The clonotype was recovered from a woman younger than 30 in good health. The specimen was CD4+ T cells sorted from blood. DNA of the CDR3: TGTGCCAGCAGCTCGCTCAGGGAGGGGACTGAAGCTTTCTTT. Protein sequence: CASSSLREGTEAFF.